Following are 18 T cell receptor beta chains from one sample sequenced in a study of T cell repertoires in cytomegalovirus infection. One entry per CDR3 protein, called by TCRdb with MiXCR from the reads. This table holds hundreds of thousands of distinct CDR3 sequences, around 32% found once. No cognate antigen is known for these TCRs. This specimen consisted of cultured PBMCs, obtained from culture after CMV antigen stimulation. These receptors came from a human donor in good health (CMV status not recorded). Some clones in this sample may be carry-over from other donors' samples.

The table lists this clonotype with many counts. The chain joins TRBV7-2 to TRBJ2-1; 8 nucleotides line up with TRBD2. Germline V gives CDR1 SGHTA, CDR2 FQGNSA. The CDR3 extends over 15 amino acids. J lost 4 bases, V lost 5 bases, and 7 bases had no gene match. The CDR3 nucleotides are TGTGCCAGCAGCCTAGAGCGGGGGATATACAATGAGCAGTTCTTC. Translated, it gives CASSLERGIYNEQFF.

V gene TRBV14 combines with J gene TRBJ2-7; D uncertain. The V end was cut by 5 bases, the J end by 2 bases, with 1 base between. In germline, CDR1 is SGHDN, CDR2 FVKESK. This CDR3 is built from 10 residues. The chain's CDR3 is CASSAYEQYF. CDR3 nucleotide sequence: TGTGCCAGCAGCGCCTACGAGCAGTACTTC.

The chain employs TRBV7-9 and TRBJ2-7; TRBD1 matches 7 bases. CDR1 is SEHNR and CDR2 is FQNEAQ in the germline V gene (reference sequence). Germline trimming cut 8 bases from V and 0 bases from J; bases unmatched to any gene: 4. The length of the CDR3 is 13 residues. The CDR3 sequence is CASSTGTSYEQYF. The CDR3 DNA is TGTGCCAGCTCGACAGGGACCTCCTACGAGCAGTACTTC.

As concerns this clonotype: This may arise from a read error, as a much more abundant clone is one base away. The CDR3 does not end in the conserved phenylalanine or tryptophan, so this is likely a read error. The chain recombines TRBV7-2 with TRBJ2-1; 7 nucleotides line up with TRBD2. CDR3 size: 15 residues. V gave up 4 bases and J gave up 5 bases; unmatched junction bases: 8. The germline V gene has CDR1 SGHTA and CDR2 FQGNSA. The CDR3 bases are TGTGCCAGCAGCTCTGGGAGGGCCCCCCACAATGAGCAGTTCCTC. Amino acid sequence: CASSSGRAPHNEQFL.

This clonotype came up many times. The chain is built from TRBV7-2 and TRBJ2-5, with D unclear. The V and J ends lost 0 bases and 5 bases respectively, with 4 bases between them. Germline CDR1 and CDR2: SGHTA and FQGNSA. The CDR3 runs 12 residues. CDR3 in amino acids: CASSLARETQYF. DNA of the CDR3: TGTGCCAGCAGCTTAGCGCGGGAGACCCAGTACTTC.

In nucleotides, the CDR3 is TGTGCCAGCAGTTCGGGGTCGATGGGGGGAGGTACGCAGTATTTT. Translating gives CASSSGSMGGGTQYF. This chain links TRBV27 with TRBJ2-3, with D possibly matching TRBD2 (6 bases). The CDR3 extends over 15 amino acids. The V end lost 4 bases, the J end lost 8 bases, and 19 bases lay between the germline ends. CDR1 and CDR2 (germline): MNHEY, SMNVEV (reference sequence).

This chain joins TRBV7-9 and TRBJ1-4; D gene unclear. This CDR3 is built from 17 residues. From germline, CDR1 is SEHNR and CDR2 FQNEAQ (reference sequence). V was pared by 1 base and J by 6 bases, with 18 bases between. In DNA, the CDR3 is TGTGCCAGCAGCTTAGGTGACTCCAACCCGGCCTATGAAAAACTGTTTTTT. Residues: CASSLGDSNPAYEKLFF.

CDR3 sequence reads: CASSGLAGDTGELFF. DNA for the CDR3: TGTGCCAGCAGCGGACTAGCGGGAGACACCGGGGAGCTGTTTTTT. This sequence joins TRBV25-1 and TRBJ2-2; 13 bases map to TRBD2. V shed 6 bases, J shed 3 bases, and the junction held 1 base outside the gene matches. The CDR3 is 15 amino acids. Germline assignment: CDR1 MGHDK and CDR2 SYGVNS.

The rearrangement links TRBV27 to TRBJ2-5; 9 bases line up with TRBD2. This CDR3 comprises 13 residues. After removal of 7 bases from V and 8 bases from J, the junction contained 8 bases not matched to a gene. From germline, CDR1 is MNHEY and CDR2 SMNVEV (reference sequence). CDR3 in DNA: TGTGCCAGCAAAGCGGGGGGCCTTCGCACCCAGTACTTC. Its translation: CASKAGGLRTQYF.

The genes are TRBV4-3 and TRBJ2-7, with TRBD2 identical over 8 bases. In germline, CDR1 is LGHNA, CDR2 YSLEER. V shed 4 bases, J shed 2 bases, and the junction held 4 bases outside the gene matches. The CDR3 runs to 14 residues. CDR3 nucleotides: TGCGCCAGCAGCCGGGAGACTAGCGCCTACGAGCAGTACTTC. Protein product: CASSRETSAYEQYF.

The chain has TRBV20-1 and TRBJ1-1, with D perhaps matching TRBD1 (5 bases). The V gene's germline CDR1 is DFQATT and CDR2 SNEGSKA (reference sequence). The CDR3 is 9 residues long. Trimming left V 6 bases short and J 8 bases short, with 7 bases between. The CDR3 sequence is CSAGGEAFF. CDR3 sequence (DNA): TGCAGTGCCGGGGGGGAAGCTTTCTTT.

The chain combines TRBV4-1 with TRBJ2-7; D is tentatively TRBD1 or TRBD2 (5 bases each). The CDR3 extends over 16 amino acids. Trimming pared 3 bases from V and 0 bases from J, leaving 15 bases between. Germline loops: CDR1 MGHRA, CDR2 YSYEKL. The CDR3 DNA follows: TGCGCCAGCAGCCACCCCGGGGCAGGGAGCTCCTACGAGCAGTACTTC. It specifies CASSHPGAGSSYEQYF.

The rearrangement links TRBV7-9 to TRBJ2-5; the D gene is possibly TRBD2 (6 bases). V gave up 5 bases and J gave up 9 bases, with 13 bases separating them. There are 12 residues in the CDR3. The germline V gene encodes CDR1 SEHNR and CDR2 FQNEAQ (reference sequence). The CDR3 loop is CASSPGDWAQYF. DNA for the CDR3: TGTGCCAGCAGCCCCGGGGACTGGGCCCAGTACTTC.

This chain uses TRBV20-1 with TRBJ2-1; D might be TRBD2 (6 bases). Germline assignment: CDR1 DFQATT and CDR2 SNEGSKA (reference sequence). With 6 bases removed from V and 0 bases from J, the gap between germline ends came to 21 bases. The CDR3 contains 17 residues. CDR3 residues: CSAREAGYYSSYNEQFF. The CDR3 DNA sequence: TGCAGTGCGAGGGAGGCGGGATATTACAGCTCCTACAATGAGCAGTTCTTC.

The rearrangement joins TRBV18 to TRBJ2-7; perhaps TRBD1 as D (6 bases). V was cut by 6 bases and J by 8 bases, with 23 bases left in between. The CDR3 runs to 15 residues. Germline V gives CDR1 KGHSH, CDR2 LQKENI. CDR3 sequence (DNA): TGTGCCAGCTCCCCAAGCAGGGGCACATTTATCAAGCAGTACTTC. This codes for CASSPSRGTFIKQYF.

The chain combines TRBV6-2 or TRBV6-3 with TRBJ1-1; D unclear. Germline V gene lookup returns CDR1 MNHEY and CDR2 SVGEGT. CDR3 size: 14 residues. Trimming cost V 7 bases and J 0 bases, with 12 bases left between them. CDR3 nucleotides: TGTGCCAGCACCTTAACCAACCTGAACACTGAAGCTTTCTTT. This gives the protein CASTLTNLNTEAFF.

CDR3 in DNA: TGCAGTGCTCCAAAGGGCAGCTCCTATAATTCACCCCTCCACTTT. Protein sequence: CSAPKGSSYNSPLHF. This rearrangement joins TRBV20-1 to TRBJ1-6; D ambiguous. Germline V gene sequence: CDR1 DFQATT, CDR2 SNEGSKA (reference sequence). Deletions cut 5 bases from V and 0 bases from J, with 11 bases between. CDR3 length: 15 amino acids.

The CDR3 spells CASSDRAGGSTDTQYF. The DNA for the CDR3 is TGTGCCAGCAGTGACCGAGCGGGAGGGAGCACAGATACGCAGTATTTT. This chain links TRBV6-2 or TRBV6-3 with TRBJ2-3; 10 nucleotides align to TRBD2. Germline assignment: CDR1 MNHEY and CDR2 SVGEGT. This CDR3 spans 16 amino acids. V shed 5 bases, J shed 0 bases, and the junction held 5 bases outside the gene matches.